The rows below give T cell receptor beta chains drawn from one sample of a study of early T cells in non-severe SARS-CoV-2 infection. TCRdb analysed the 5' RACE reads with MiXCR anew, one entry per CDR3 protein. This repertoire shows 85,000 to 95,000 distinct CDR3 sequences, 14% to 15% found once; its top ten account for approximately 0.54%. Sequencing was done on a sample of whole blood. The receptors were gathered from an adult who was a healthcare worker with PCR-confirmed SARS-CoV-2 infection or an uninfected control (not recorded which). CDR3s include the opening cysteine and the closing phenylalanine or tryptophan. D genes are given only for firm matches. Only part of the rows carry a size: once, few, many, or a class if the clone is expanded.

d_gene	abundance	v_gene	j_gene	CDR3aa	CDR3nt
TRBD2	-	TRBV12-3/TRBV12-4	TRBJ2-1	CASSLRGGPGEQFF	TGTGCCAGCAGTTTACGGGGGGGCCCCGGTGAGCAGTTCTTC
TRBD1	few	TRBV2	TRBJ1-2	CASKPDRPNYGYTF	TGTGCCAGCAAGCCGGACAGGCCTAACTATGGCTACACCTTC
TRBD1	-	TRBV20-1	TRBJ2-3	CSANRGQGYADTQYF	TGCAGTGCCAATCGGGGACAGGGGTACGCAGATACGCAGTATTTT
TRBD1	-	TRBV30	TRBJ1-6	CAWSSGTGYTSPLHF	TGTGCCTGGAGTTCCGGGACAGGGTACACTTCACCCCTCCACTTT
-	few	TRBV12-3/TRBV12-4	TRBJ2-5	CASSLSTLDSSQYF	TGTGCCAGCAGTTTGTCGACCCTGGACAGCTCCCAGTACTTC
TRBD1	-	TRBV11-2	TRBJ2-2	CASSFPGTGSGELFF	TGTGCCAGCAGCTTTCCCGGGACAGGGTCCGGGGAGCTGTTTTTT
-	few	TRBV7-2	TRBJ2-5	CASSSGTLPFQETQYF	TGTGCCAGCAGCTCCGGGACTCTTCCCTTCCAAGAGACCCAGTACTTC
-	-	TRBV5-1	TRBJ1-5	CASSTGGNGNQPQHF	TGCGCCAGCAGCACCGGTGGCAACGGCAATCAGCCCCAGCATTTT
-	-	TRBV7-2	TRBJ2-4	CASSHPWRNGNIQYF	TGTGCCAGCAGCCACCCATGGCGGAACGGGAACATTCAGTACTTC
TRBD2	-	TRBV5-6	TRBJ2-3	CASSWERGGHSDTQYF	TGTGCCAGCAGCTGGGAGCGGGGGGGCCATTCAGATACGCAGTATTTT
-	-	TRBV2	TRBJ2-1	CASSVGRDNEQFF	TGTGCCAGCAGTGTCGGGCGAGACAATGAGCAGTTCTTC
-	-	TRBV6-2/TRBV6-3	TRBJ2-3	CASSPEGRPTDTQYF	TGTGCCAGCAGCCCCGAGGGGCGGCCCACAGATACGCAGTATTTT
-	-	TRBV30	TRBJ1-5	CAWSVGFSNQPQHF	TGTGCCTGGAGTGTTGGCTTCAGCAATCAGCCCCAGCATTTT
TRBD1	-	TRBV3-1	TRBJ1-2	CASSKGTGGANYGYTF	TGTGCCAGCAGCAAGGGGACAGGCGGAGCTAACTATGGCTACACCTTC
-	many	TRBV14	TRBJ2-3	CASRRARTDTQYF	TGTGCCAGCAGGCGGGCCAGGACAGATACGCAGTATTTT
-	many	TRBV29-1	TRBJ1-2	CSVKTDTGGSGYTF	TGCAGCGTCAAGACGGACACGGGGGGTAGTGGCTACACCTTC
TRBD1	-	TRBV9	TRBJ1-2	CASSSQTQGFYGYTF	TGTGCCAGCAGCTCCCAGACACAGGGGTTCTATGGCTACACCTTC
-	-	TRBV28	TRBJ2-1	CATKYRRGEQFF	TGTGCCACCAAATATCGACGCGGTGAGCAGTTCTTC
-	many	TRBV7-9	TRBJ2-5	CASSLGFAETQYF	TGTGCCAGCAGCTTGGGGTTTGCGGAGACCCAGTACTTC
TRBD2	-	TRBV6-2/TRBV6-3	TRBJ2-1	CASSYQGLAGYNEQFF	TGTGCCAGCAGTTACCAGGGACTAGCGGGGTACAATGAGCAGTTCTTC
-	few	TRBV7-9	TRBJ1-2	CASSLGFYGYTF	TGTGCCAGCAGCTTAGGATTCTATGGCTACACCTTC
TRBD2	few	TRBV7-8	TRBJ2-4	CASSFLLAGSLAKNIQYF	TGTGCCAGCAGCTTTTTATTAGCGGGTTCCCTAGCCAAAAACATTCAGTACTTC
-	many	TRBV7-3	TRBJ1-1	CASSRHQNTEAFF	TGTGCCAGCAGCCGCCACCAGAACACTGAAGCTTTCTTT
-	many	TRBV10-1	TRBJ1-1	CASLDGGKAFF	TGCGCCAGCTTGGACGGCGGGAAAGCTTTCTTT
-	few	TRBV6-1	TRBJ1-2	CASSEGTELYGYTF	TGTGCCAGCAGTGAAGGGACAGAGCTATATGGCTACACCTTC
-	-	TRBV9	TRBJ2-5	CASSDRAGETQYF	TGTGCCAGCAGCGACAGGGCTGGAGAGACCCAGTACTTC
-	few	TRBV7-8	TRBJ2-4	CASSSAFKNIQYF	TGTGCCAGCAGCTCCGCCTTCAAAAACATTCAGTACTTC